A single sample is the source of the 25 T cell receptor beta chains below, sequenced in a study of blood T cell repertoires in COVID-19. The protocol was immunoSEQ multiplex PCR, while the TCRdb copy is restricted to in-frame clones and leaves out a portion. The sample shows 90,000 to 120,000 clones, 65% to 80% of them seen only once. Sequencing was performed on peripheral blood. These receptors all come from a man aged 70 or older with acute or convalescent COVID-19.

This clone was detected a few times. The gene calls are TRBV11-2 and TRBJ1-2; D uncertain. The CDR3 sequence is 11 residues long. Looked up from germline, CDR1 is SGHAT and CDR2 is FQNNGV. V was trimmed by 4 bases and J by 6 bases, leaving 6 bases between them. The CDR3 loop is CASSWRDGYTF. The DNA for the CDR3 is TGTGCCAGCAGCTGGAGGGATGGCTACACCTTC.

This clone was detected once. The genes are TRBV27 and TRBJ1-2, with D perhaps TRBD1 (6 bases). Looked up from germline, CDR1 is MNHEY and CDR2 is SMNVEV (reference sequence). The CDR3 sequence is 13 residues long. The V and J ends lost 5 bases and 4 bases respectively, with 11 bases between them. The CDR3 nucleotides are TGTGCCAGCAGTCCCGACAGGATCTATGGCTACACCTTC. Amino acids: CASSPDRIYGYTF.

CDR3 nucleotide sequence: TGCGCCAGCAGCTTGGCTACCTTGACAGGGAGCTCTGGAAACACCATATATTTT. Protein product: CASSLATLTGSSGNTIYF. The chain links TRBV5-1 to TRBJ1-3, with TRBD1 matching 7 bases. Trimming took 0 bases from V and 0 from J; bases not matched to a gene: 9. The length of the CDR3 is 18 residues. Germline CDR1 is SGHRS and CDR2 is YFSETQ.

The chain links TRBV12-2 to TRBJ2-5; whether TRBD2, the table's D call, matches the DNA was not checked. TRBV12-2 is annotated as a pseudogene. This CDR3 region has 17 residues. CDR3 amino acids: CASRLEQAGGFGETQYF. CDR3 nucleotides: TGTGCAAGTCGCTTAGAACAGGCGGGGGGTTTCGGAGAGACCCAGTACTTC.

The chain is built from TRBV29-1 and TRBJ2-5, with D unclear. The CDR3 is 12 residues long. V lost 8 bases to trimming and J lost 6 bases, with 16 bases between them. Germline V lookup: CDR1 SQVTM, CDR2 ANQGSEA. Here the CDR3 DNA reads TGCAGCCAAAGCAGCAGCGATAAGACCCAGTACTTC. It codes for CSQSSSDKTQYF.

This chain links TRBV5-1 with TRBJ2-7; 7 bases fit TRBD1. The CDR3 has 18 residues. Germline V gene sequence: CDR1 SGHRS, CDR2 YFSETQ. With V trimmed by 3 bases and J by 0 bases, 15 bases remained unmatched. CDR3 coding DNA: TGCGCCAGCAGCTACATCGGACAGGTAGCCCCCCTCTCCTACGAGCAGTACTTC. Translated, it gives CASSYIGQVAPLSYEQYF. Based on the CDR3 plus reference TRBV5-1 and TRBJ2-7, the full variable domain is KAGVTQTPRYLIKTRGQQVTLSCSPISGHRSVSWYQQTPGQGLQFLFEYFSETQRNKGNFPGRFSGRQFSNSRSEMNVSTLELGDSALYLCASSYIGQVAPLSYEQYFGPGTRLTVT.

This clone was found once. The chain links TRBV29-1 to TRBJ2-5, with 11 bases fitting TRBD1. V gave up 6 bases and J gave up 4 bases; unmatched junction bases: 10. The germline V gene encodes CDR1 SQVTM and CDR2 ANQGSEA. The CDR3 is made up of 15 amino acids. The CDR3 DNA is TGCAGCGTCTCGATTTCCGGGACAGGGGGAGAGACCCAGTACTTC. Amino acids: CSVSISGTGGETQYF.

The CDR3 here is CASSLDKTNEKLFF. CDR3 nucleotides: TGCGCCAGCAGCTTGGATAAAACTAATGAAAAACTGTTTTTT. The J gene is TRBJ1-4, the V gene TRBV5-1; no clear D. CDR1 SGHRS and CDR2 YFSETQ come from the germline V gene. V lost 0 bases and J 1 base, leaving 4 bases between the germline ends. The CDR3 loop spans 14 amino acids. Based on the CDR3 plus reference TRBV5-1 and TRBJ1-4, the full variable domain is KAGVTQTPRYLIKTRGQQVTLSCSPISGHRSVSWYQQTPGQGLQFLFEYFSETQRNKGNFPGRFSGRQFSNSRSEMNVSTLELGDSALYLCASSLDKTNEKLFFGSGTQLSVL.

This clone was picked up a small number of times. This chain connects TRBV3-1 (or the pseudogene TRBV3-2) to TRBJ1-2, with a weak D call TRBD1 (5 bases). Between the trimmed V and J ends, which lost 3 bases and 0 bases, there was a span of 14 bases. The CDR3 extends over 16 amino acids. Germline V lookup: CDR1 LGHDT, CDR2 YNNKEL (reference sequence). CDR3: CASSQVFGGTNYGYTF. CDR3 nucleotide sequence: TGTGCCAGCAGCCAGGTTTTCGGGGGAACTAACTATGGCTACACCTTC.

The chain has TRBV19 and TRBJ2-5; 7 bases are shared with TRBD1. CDR1 is LNHDA, CDR2 SQIVND, per germline (reference sequence). The CDR3 totals 14 residues. V lost 6 bases, J lost 7 bases, and 11 bases stayed unmatched. The CDR3 is CASSPGQSSGTQYF. The CDR3 DNA follows: TGTGCCAGTAGCCCGGGACAGTCTTCAGGGACCCAGTACTTC.

This chain links TRBV5-1 with TRBJ1-3; a weak D match, TRBD1 (5 bases). Trimming stripped 5 bases from V and 0 bases from J, with 15 bases between. There are 16 residues in the CDR3. Per the germline V gene, CDR1 is SGHRS and CDR2 is YFSETQ. The CDR3 sequence is CASRRTTGPSGNTIYF. CDR3 bases: TGCGCCAGCAGGCGTACCACAGGACCCTCTGGAAACACCATATATTTT.

The chain joins TRBV19 to TRBJ2-2, with TRBD2 matching over 10 bases. The trim removed 2 bases at V and 7 bases at J, leaving 13 bases unmatched. The CDR3 extends over 18 amino acids. Germline-derived CDR1 and CDR2 are LNHDA and SQIVND (reference sequence). CDR3 nucleotides: TGTGCCAGTAGTATAAGGCTAGCGGGGGCCCTAGGAAACGGGGAGCTGTTTTTT. Protein product: CASSIRLAGALGNGELFF.

V and J are TRBV5-1 and TRBJ2-4; D ambiguous. This CDR3 spans 17 amino acids. The V end was cut by 0 bases, the J end by 0 bases, with 13 bases between. Per germline, CDR1 SGHRS and CDR2 YFSETQ. The CDR3 DNA reads TGCGCCAGCAGCTTGGTTGGGCCTATGACAGCCAAAAACATTCAGTACTTC. Translating gives CASSLVGPMTAKNIQYF.

This chain connects TRBV19 to TRBJ1-3, with 9 nucleotides matching TRBD1. Trimming at V came to 6 bases and at J to 0 bases, leaving 3 bases not matched to a gene. The CDR3 runs 15 residues. Germline CDR1 LNHDA, CDR2 SQIVND (reference sequence). The CDR3 sequence: CASRPQGASGNTIYF. CDR3 coding DNA: TGTGCCAGTAGACCACAGGGGGCCTCTGGAAACACCATATATTTT.

The rearrangement joins TRBV7-2 to TRBJ2-1; 7 bases fit TRBD2. The CDR3 spans 14 residues. Losses at the gene ends were 0 bases for V and 7 bases for J; bases not matched to a gene: 3. Germline CDR1 SGHTA, CDR2 FQGNSA. The CDR3 region has the DNA TGTGCCAGCAGCTTAGCGGGGGGGAGGAATGAGCAGTTCTTC. It specifies CASSLAGGRNEQFF.

The DNA of the CDR3 is TGTGCCAGCAGCGCGCATAATTCACCCCTCCACTTT. Encoded protein: CASSAHNSPLHF. The chain recombines TRBV11-2 with TRBJ1-6; D call uncertain. Germline-derived CDR1 and CDR2 are SGHAT and FQNNGV. CDR3 length: 12 residues. Trimming cost V 5 bases and J 5 bases, with 4 bases left between them.

The chain combines TRBV19 with TRBJ1-5; D gene ambiguous. The germline gives CDR1 LNHDA, CDR2 SQIVND (reference sequence). V dropped 4 bases and J dropped 3 bases, with 4 bases sitting between them. The length of the CDR3 is 12 residues. The CDR3 bases are TGTGCCAGTAGTACCCTCAATCAGCCCCAGCATTTT. Its translation is CASSTLNQPQHF.

This clone was recorded only once. The V call is TRBV15, the J call TRBJ1-1; TRBD1 aligns across 7 bases. The CDR3 has 14 residues. V was clipped by 0 bases and J by 3 bases; unmatched bases: 1. CDR1 is LNHNV and CDR2 is YYDKDF in the germline V gene (reference sequence). The CDR3: CATSRDGQDTEAFF. CDR3 nucleotides: TGTGCCACCAGCAGAGATGGACAGGACACTGAAGCTTTCTTT.

This chain connects TRBV20-1 to TRBJ1-1; a weak D match, TRBD1 (6 bases). The CDR3 contains 14 residues. The V and J ends lost 3 bases and 4 bases respectively, with 15 bases between them. The V gene's germline CDR1 is DFQATT and CDR2 SNEGSKA (reference sequence). CDR3 loop: CSASRRGASTEAFF. As DNA, the CDR3 is TGCAGTGCTAGTAGGCGGGGGGCTTCCACTGAAGCTTTCTTT.

The chain has TRBV5-5 and TRBJ2-7; D gene ambiguous. The CDR3 consists of 11 residues. Trimming removed 2 bases from V and 3 bases from J, with 3 bases in between. CDR1 is SGHKS, CDR2 YYEKEE, per germline (reference sequence). CDR3 protein: CASSFNYEQYF. The CDR3, as DNA: TGTGCCAGCAGCTTTAACTACGAGCAGTACTTC.

The genes are TRBV7-2 and TRBJ2-1; 11 bases map to TRBD2. The CDR3 is 15 amino acids. V was clipped by 3 bases and J by 4 bases; unmatched bases: 2. CDR1 and CDR2 (germline): SGHTA, FQGNSA. The CDR3 is CASSFSGGAYNEQFF. CDR3 nucleotides: TGTGCCAGCAGCTTTAGCGGGGGGGCTTACAATGAGCAGTTCTTC.

The chain links TRBV19 to TRBJ2-5; TRBD1 aligns across 9 bases. V trimming: 5 bases; J trimming: 5 bases; junction bases outside the gene matches: 15. Germline CDR1 reads LNHDA; CDR2 reads SQIVND (reference sequence). This CDR3 has 17 residues. The CDR3 is CASSPEAGTGYGETQYF. CDR3 nucleotide sequence: TGTGCCAGTAGTCCAGAAGCCGGGACAGGGTACGGGGAGACCCAGTACTTC.

The J gene is TRBJ1-4, the V gene TRBV5-8; TRBD1 matches at 8 bases. J gave up 5 bases and V 4 bases, and 7 bases lay outside the gene matches. CDR3 size: 15 residues. CDR1 is SGHTS, CDR2 YDEGEE, per germline. As DNA, the CDR3 is TGTGCCAGCAGCCCGAGGACAGGGAGGAATGAAAAACTGTTTTTT. It yields the protein CASSPRTGRNEKLFF.

The chain is built from TRBV19 and TRBJ1-1; D unresolved. This CDR3 region has 14 residues. Trimming shortened V by 7 bases and J by 3 bases, and 15 bases separated the two germline ends. Germline V gene lookup returns CDR1 LNHDA and CDR2 SQIVND (reference sequence). This chain's CDR3 is CASKGVGRDTEAFF. DNA for the CDR3: TGTGCCAGTAAGGGAGTAGGGCGGGACACTGAAGCTTTCTTT.

By proportion, this clone is medium-sized (0.01 to 0.1%). CDR3 loop: CASSSSGGGSPLHF. CDR3 coding DNA: TGTGCCAGCAGTTCCTCGGGGGGTGGGTCACCCCTCCACTTT. The gene calls are TRBV6-5 and TRBJ1-6, with D maybe TRBD1 (5 bases). The CDR3 extends over 14 amino acids. CDR1 is MNHEY and CDR2 is SVGAGI in the germline V gene. Trimming stripped 4 bases from V and 10 bases from J, with 14 bases between.